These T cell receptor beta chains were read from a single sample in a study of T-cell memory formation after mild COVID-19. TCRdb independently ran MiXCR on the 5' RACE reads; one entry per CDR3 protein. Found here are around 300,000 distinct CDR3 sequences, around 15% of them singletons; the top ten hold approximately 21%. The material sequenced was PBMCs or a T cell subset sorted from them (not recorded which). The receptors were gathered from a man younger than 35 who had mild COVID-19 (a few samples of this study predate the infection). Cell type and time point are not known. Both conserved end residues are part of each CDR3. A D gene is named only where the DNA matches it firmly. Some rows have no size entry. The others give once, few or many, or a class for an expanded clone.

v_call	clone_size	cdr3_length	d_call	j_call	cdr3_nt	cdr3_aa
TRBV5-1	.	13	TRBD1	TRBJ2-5	TGCGCCAGCTCCGGACAGGTACAAGAGACCCAGTACTTC	CASSGQVQETQYF
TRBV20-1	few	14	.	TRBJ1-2	TGCAGTGCTAGACCATCCCGGGGTGAAAGGGGCTACACCTTC	CSARPSRGERGYTF
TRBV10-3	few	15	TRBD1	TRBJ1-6	TGTGCCATCAGTAACGGACAGGGAGAAAATTCACCCCTCCACTTT	CAISNGQGENSPLHF
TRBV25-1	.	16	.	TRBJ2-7	TGTGCCAGCAGTGAATATAGGGGGGGAAGCTCCTACGAGCAGTACTTC	CASSEYRGGSSYEQYF
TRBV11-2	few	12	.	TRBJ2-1	TGTGCCAGCAGTCCCCCCGAAGGATCGCAGTTCTTC	CASSPPEGSQFF
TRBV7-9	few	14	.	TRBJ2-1	TGTGCCAGCAGCCTCGGACGGTTTGACAATGAGCAGTTCTTC	CASSLGRFDNEQFF
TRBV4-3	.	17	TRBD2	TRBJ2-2	TGCGCCAGCAGCCGGGCTAGCGGGGGGGCCGACACCGGGGAGCTGTTTTTT	CASSRASGGADTGELFF
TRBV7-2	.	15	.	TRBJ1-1	TGTGCCAGCAGCCCTGGACGGGTAAAGAACACTGAAGCTTTCTTT	CASSPGRVKNTEAFF
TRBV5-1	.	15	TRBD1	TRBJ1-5	TGCGCCAGCAGCTTGGGACAGGGGCCTTCTCAGCCCCAGCATTTT	CASSLGQGPSQPQHF
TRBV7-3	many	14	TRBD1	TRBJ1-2	TGTGCCAGCAGTCCCGGACAGGAGAACTATGGCTACACCTTC	CASSPGQENYGYTF
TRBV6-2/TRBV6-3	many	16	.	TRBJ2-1	TGTGCCAGCATTAGTGGGGGGCTTTACTCCTACAATGAGCAGTTCTTC	CASISGGLYSYNEQFF
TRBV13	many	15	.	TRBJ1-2	TGTGCCAGCAGCCAATTTCCAGGTTTTAGCTATGGCTACACCTTC	CASSQFPGFSYGYTF
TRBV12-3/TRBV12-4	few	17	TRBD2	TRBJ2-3	TGTGCCAGCAGTTTAACTAGCGGGGGCCTGAGCACAGATACGCAGTATTTT	CASSLTSGGLSTDTQYF
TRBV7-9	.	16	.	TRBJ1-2	TGTGCCAGCAGCCCACCGCGGGGGGAGTCCGCCTATGGCTACACCTTC	CASSPPRGESAYGYTF
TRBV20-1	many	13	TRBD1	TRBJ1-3	TGCAGTGCTAGGGGGGGACAGGGAAACACCATATATTTT	CSARGGQGNTIYF
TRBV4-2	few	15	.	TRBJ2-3	TGTGCCAGCAGCCAAGAAGCGACTACCCCAAGTACGCAGTATTTT	CASSQEATTPSTQYF
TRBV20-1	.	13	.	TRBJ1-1	TGCAGTGCTAGTAAGCCCGCGAACACTGAAGCTTTCTTT	CSASKPANTEAFF
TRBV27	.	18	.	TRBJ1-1	TGTGCCAGCAGGGGATTTTTGGCCAGGGGTGGGGTGAACACTGAAGCTTTCTTT	CASRGFLARGGVNTEAFF
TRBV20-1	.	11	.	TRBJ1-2	TGCAGTGCCCCCCTATTAATTGGCTACACCTTC	CSAPLLIGYTF